The 27 T cell receptor beta chains listed next were all sequenced from one sample in a study of CD8 T cells in ankylosing spondylitis. No antigen has been identified for these receptors. TCRdb itself ran the 5' RACE reads through MiXCR, one entry per CDR3 protein. The sample carries approximately 550,000 distinct CDR3 sequences, about 13% recorded once. Study-wide points: Ankylosing spondylitis blood appeared to be characterized by a TCR beta motif of several highly homologous variants.

What was sequenced was blood, either unsorted or a sorted T cell fraction (not recorded which). The source is a male donor with ankylosing spondylitis.

V is TRBV7-2 and J is TRBJ2-5; TRBD2 might be the D (6 bases). Germline V lookup: CDR1 SGHTA, CDR2 FQGNSA. This CDR3 region has 15 residues. The V and J ends lost 2 bases and 6 bases respectively, with 16 bases between them. The CDR3 DNA sequence: TGTGCCAGCAGCTTATCCTCCGGGAGCCCCCAGACCCAGTACTTC. Amino acids: CASSLSSGSPQTQYF.

This clonotype was seen repeatedly, ten times or more. V gene TRBV7-6 combines with J gene TRBJ2-2; D is perhaps TRBD1 (5 bases). Germline V gene data show CDR1 as SGHVS and CDR2 as FNYEAQ. The V end lost 5 bases, the J end lost 7 bases, and 20 bases lay between the germline ends. The CDR3 is made up of 16 amino acids. The CDR3 nucleotides read TGTGCCAGCAGCCTAAAGGCAGGGCATTTGTTCGGGGAGCTGTTTTTT. Protein sequence: CASSLKAGHLFGELFF. Using reference TRBV7-6 and TRBJ2-2 for the parts outside the CDR3, the full variable domain is GAGVSQSPRYKVTKRGQDVALRCDPISGHVSLYWYRQALGQGPEFLTYFNYEAQQDKSGLPNDRFSAERPEGSISTLTIQRTEQRDSAMYRCASSLKAGHLFGELFFGEGSRLTVL.

A few counts support this clonotype. The chain has TRBV5-6 and TRBJ2-5; 7 positions match TRBD1. CDR1 SGHDT and CDR2 YYEEEE come from the germline V gene. J was trimmed by 7 bases and V by 5 bases; bases with no gene match: 14. The CDR3 is 15 residues long. The CDR3 DNA sequence: TGTGCCAGCAGAAGTACGACAGGGACCCTTGGGACCCAGTACTTC. It is translated as CASRSTTGTLGTQYF.

This clonotype was detected only a few times. The chain has TRBV6-1 and TRBJ1-1, with TRBD1 matching 8 bases. Germline loops: CDR1 MNHNS, CDR2 SASEGT. J was trimmed by 3 bases and V by 6 bases; bases with no gene match: 12. This CDR3 has 16 amino acids. Here the CDR3 reads CASRKGQGAGDTEAFF. Written as DNA, the CDR3 is TGTGCCAGCAGAAAGGGGCAGGGGGCTGGTGACACTGAAGCTTTCTTT.

V usage is TRBV18 and J usage is TRBJ1-1; D not resolved. From germline, CDR1 is KGHSH and CDR2 LQKENI. Trimming removed 3 bases from V and 0 bases from J, with 8 bases in between. This CDR3 contains 14 residues. CDR3 sequence (DNA): TGTGCCAGCTCACCCGGCTCGGTGAACACTGAAGCTTTCTTT. Protein: CASSPGSVNTEAFF.

The chain uses TRBV7-2 and TRBJ2-7, with a possible D match to TRBD1 (6 bases). Looked up from germline, CDR1 is SGHTA and CDR2 is FQGNSA. CDR3 length: 15 residues. Trimming stripped 1 base from V and 6 bases from J, with 16 bases between. The CDR3 DNA reads TGTGCCAGCAGCTTAGATATGCCAGGGGATGTCGAGCAGTACTTC. Its protein is CASSLDMPGDVEQYF.

This clonotype was observed at least ten times. V gene TRBV18 combines with J gene TRBJ2-7, with 13 bases fitting TRBD2. CDR3 length: 13 residues. The V and J ends lost 5 bases and 7 bases, in that order; junction bases with no gene match: 2. The germline CDR1 and CDR2 sequences are KGHSH and LQKENI. CDR3: CASSTGLAGEQYV. In nucleotides, the CDR3 is TGTGCCAGCTCAACGGGACTAGCGGGAGAGCAGTACGTC.

The chain links TRBV11-2 to TRBJ2-3, with 8 positions matching TRBD2. Losses at the gene ends were 4 bases for V and 4 bases for J; bases not matched to a gene: 1. This CDR3 comprises 13 residues. The germline gives CDR1 SGHAT, CDR2 FQNNGV. CDR3: CASSWTSPDTQYF. Written as DNA, the CDR3 is TGTGCCAGCAGCTGGACTAGCCCAGATACGCAGTATTTT.

V and J are TRBV10-1 and TRBJ2-3; 12 positions agree with TRBD2. The CDR3 covers 16 residues. Germline V gene data show CDR1 as WNHNN and CDR2 as SYGVQD (reference sequence). J gave up 4 bases and V 2 bases, and 4 bases lay outside the gene matches. CDR3 in DNA: TGCGCCAGCAGTGAGAAGGGACTAGCGGGCGCAGATACGCAGTATTTT. This gives the protein CASSEKGLAGADTQYF.

This clonotype was observed many times. The chain couples TRBV5-1 to TRBJ2-1; possibly TRBD2 for D (5 bases). With 4 bases removed from V and 2 bases from J, the gap between germline ends came to 10 bases. The CDR3 extends over 14 amino acids. CDR1 and CDR2 (germline): SGHRS, YFSETQ. The DNA for the CDR3 is TGCGCCAGCAGCGCGGACTTGGCCTACAATGAGCAGTTCTTC. It is translated as CASSADLAYNEQFF.

This chain joins TRBV2 and TRBJ1-1, with a weak D call TRBD1 (5 bases). The CDR3 totals 12 residues. CDR1 and CDR2 (germline): SNHLY, FYNNEI. V was cut by 8 bases and J by 5 bases, with 12 bases left in between. CDR3 coding DNA: TGTGCCAGCGGAAGGGGAGAGACTGAAGCTTTCTTT. This gives the protein CASGRGETEAFF.

The sample holds many counts of this clonotype. This chain uses TRBV10-3 with TRBJ1-1; unclear D gene. V was trimmed by 6 bases and J by 0 bases, leaving 11 bases between them. This CDR3 contains 14 residues. The germline CDR1 and CDR2 sequences are ENHRY and SYGVKD. The CDR3 nucleotides read TGTGCCATCAGATTTGGCAGGTTGAACACTGAAGCTTTCTTT. Its translation: CAIRFGRLNTEAFF.

The chain combines TRBV4-1 with TRBJ2-2; 13 bases are shared with TRBD2. Germline lookup yields CDR1 MGHRA and CDR2 YSYEKL. CDR3 length equals 20 residues. The V gene end was trimmed by 1 base and the J gene end by 5 bases; junction bases not matched to a gene: 13. This CDR3 reads CASSQARDRGLAGVTGELFF. For the CDR3, the DNA is TGCGCCAGCAGCCAAGCCCGAGACCGCGGACTAGCGGGAGTGACCGGGGAGCTGTTTTTT.

This clonotype occurred a few times. CDR3 in DNA: TGCGCCAGCAGCCTCCTTGCCTTTCAAGAGACCCAGTACTTC. Translation: CASSLLAFQETQYF. The rearrangement joins TRBV4-1 to TRBJ2-5; D is unresolved. The V gene lost 4 bases and the J gene lost 2 bases, with 11 bases spanning the gap. This CDR3 region has 14 residues. The germline V gene has CDR1 MGHRA and CDR2 YSYEKL.

The rearrangement joins TRBV5-4 to TRBJ2-1; 14 bases match TRBD2. The CDR3 loop spans 19 amino acids. The trim removed 3 bases at V and 0 bases at J, leaving 8 bases unmatched. Germline CDR1 and CDR2: SGHNT and YYREEE (reference sequence). CDR3 coding DNA: TGTGCCAGCAGCTCCCGGACTAGCGGGAGGCCAAGCTCCTACAATGAGCAGTTCTTC. Amino acids: CASSSRTSGRPSSYNEQFF.

The chain joins TRBV20-1 to TRBJ2-7; TRBD1 aligns across 7 bases. Trimming took 6 bases from V and 3 from J; bases not matched to a gene: 8. This CDR3 has 13 residues. CDR1 and CDR2 from the germline V gene are DFQATT and SNEGSKA (reference sequence). This chain's CDR3 is CSARDRVNYEQYF. Written as DNA, the CDR3 is TGCAGTGCCCGTGACAGGGTAAACTACGAGCAGTACTTC.

The sample holds many counts of this clonotype. The chain carries TRBV6-5 and TRBJ1-2; perhaps TRBD1 as D (6 bases). Per germline, CDR1 MNHEY and CDR2 SVGAGI. The germline V and J ends were trimmed by 4 bases and 8 bases, with 14 bases remaining between them. CDR3 length: 13 amino acids. CDR3 coding DNA: TGTGCCAGCAGTTGGACAGCCTGGGAGGGCTACACCTTC. Amino acid sequence: CASSWTAWEGYTF.

The V gene is TRBV5-1, the J gene TRBJ2-1; 13 bases align to TRBD2. The germline gives CDR1 SGHRS, CDR2 YFSETQ. Losses at the gene ends were 6 bases for V and 4 bases for J; bases not matched to a gene: 7. This CDR3 spans 16 amino acids. CDR3 in DNA: TGCGCCAGCATTTCCCAACTAGCGGGAGGGTACAATGAGCAGTTCTTC. Its translation is CASISQLAGGYNEQFF.

This chain joins TRBV29-1 and TRBJ1-2; D is perhaps TRBD1 (5 bases). Trimming took off 5 bases at V and 5 bases at J, with 12 bases between the two ends. Germline V gene lookup returns CDR1 SQVTM and CDR2 ANQGSEA. The CDR3 spans 12 residues. Written as DNA, the CDR3 is TGCAGCGTTACCGGGACGGCGTATGGCTACACCTTC. Translation gives CSVTGTAYGYTF.

The chain uses TRBV6-1 and TRBJ1-2; D gene unclear. The length of the CDR3 is 13 residues. V was pared by 3 bases and J by 8 bases, with 13 bases between. Germline CDR1 and CDR2: MNHNS and SASEGT. Written as DNA, the CDR3 is TGTGCCAGCAGTGAGGGATACCCGGGGGGCTACACCTTC. Amino acids: CASSEGYPGGYTF.

In its sample, this clonotype was seen a few times. CDR3 in amino acids: CASSSSGTGISPLHF. The CDR3 DNA follows: TGTGCCAGCAGCTCGTCTGGGACAGGGATATCACCCCTCCACTTT. V gene TRBV7-9 combines with J gene TRBJ1-6, with 9 bases identical to TRBD1. After removal of 4 bases from V and 10 bases from J, the junction contained 8 bases not matched to a gene. CDR1 is SEHNR, CDR2 FQNEAQ, per germline (reference sequence). CDR3 length equals 15 residues.

This clonotype has at least ten counts. CDR3 sequence: CATSDLGTSGYNEQFF. The CDR3 coding sequence is TGTGCCACCAGTGATTTAGGGACTAGCGGTTACAATGAGCAGTTCTTC. This chain links TRBV24-1 with TRBJ2-1; 11 bases match TRBD2. This CDR3 is 16 amino acids long. The V gene's germline CDR1 is KGHDR and CDR2 SFDVKD. Trimming took 1 base from V and 4 from J; bases not matched to a gene: 2.

This clonotype turned up a few times. The chain recombines TRBV6-1 with TRBJ2-3; perhaps TRBD1 as D (6 bases). Trimming left V 6 bases short and J 3 bases short, with 16 bases between. The CDR3 length is 15 residues. Germline-derived CDR1 and CDR2 are MNHNS and SASEGT. CDR3 residues: CASSLRSGTTDTQYF. DNA of the CDR3: TGTGCCAGCAGCCTCCGGTCGGGGACAACAGATACGCAGTATTTT.

This chain connects TRBV3-1 to TRBJ2-3; 7 nucleotides agree with TRBD2. This CDR3 region has 16 residues. V dropped 6 bases and J dropped 6; count of bases not matched to a gene: 15. CDR1 is LGHDT and CDR2 is YNNKEL in the germline V gene (reference sequence). CDR3 residues: CASRPRGLAGADTQYF. DNA for the CDR3: TGTGCCAGCAGGCCAAGAGGATTGGCGGGAGCGGATACGCAGTATTTT.

The chain links TRBV2 to TRBJ2-1; D possibly matches TRBD1 or TRBD2 (5 bases each). CDR1 and CDR2 (germline): SNHLY, FYNNEI. The CDR3 covers 13 residues. V lost 6 bases to trimming and J lost 7 bases, with 13 bases between them. The CDR3 loop reads CASRGRGRNEQFF. The CDR3 DNA follows: TGTGCCAGCAGGGGAAGGGGACGGAATGAGCAGTTCTTC.

In its sample, this clonotype was seen a few times. This chain joins TRBV6-2 or TRBV6-3 and TRBJ2-1, with 7 bases identical to TRBD2. The ends lost 5 bases at V and 7 bases at J; junction bases unmatched: 11. Germline CDR1 MNHEY, CDR2 SVGEGT. The CDR3 is made up of 15 amino acids. The chain's CDR3 is CASSKLAEGGNEQFF. CDR3 DNA: TGTGCCAGCAGTAAGCTAGCGGAAGGAGGGAATGAGCAGTTCTTC.

The chain uses TRBV5-1 and TRBJ1-1; D is uncertain. The germline CDR1 and CDR2 sequences are SGHRS and YFSETQ. Trimming took 0 bases from V and 3 from J, leaving 9 bases between them. The CDR3 has 14 residues. CDR3 residues: CASSLANGYTEAFF. In DNA, the CDR3 is TGCGCCAGCAGCTTGGCGAACGGATACACTGAAGCTTTCTTT. Looking up the rest from reference TRBV5-1 and TRBJ1-1 gives the full variable domain: KAGVTQTPRYLIKTRGQQVTLSCSPISGHRSVSWYQQTPGQGLQFLFEYFSETQRNKGNFPGRFSGRQFSNSRSEMNVSTLELGDSALYLCASSLANGYTEAFFGQGTRLTVV.